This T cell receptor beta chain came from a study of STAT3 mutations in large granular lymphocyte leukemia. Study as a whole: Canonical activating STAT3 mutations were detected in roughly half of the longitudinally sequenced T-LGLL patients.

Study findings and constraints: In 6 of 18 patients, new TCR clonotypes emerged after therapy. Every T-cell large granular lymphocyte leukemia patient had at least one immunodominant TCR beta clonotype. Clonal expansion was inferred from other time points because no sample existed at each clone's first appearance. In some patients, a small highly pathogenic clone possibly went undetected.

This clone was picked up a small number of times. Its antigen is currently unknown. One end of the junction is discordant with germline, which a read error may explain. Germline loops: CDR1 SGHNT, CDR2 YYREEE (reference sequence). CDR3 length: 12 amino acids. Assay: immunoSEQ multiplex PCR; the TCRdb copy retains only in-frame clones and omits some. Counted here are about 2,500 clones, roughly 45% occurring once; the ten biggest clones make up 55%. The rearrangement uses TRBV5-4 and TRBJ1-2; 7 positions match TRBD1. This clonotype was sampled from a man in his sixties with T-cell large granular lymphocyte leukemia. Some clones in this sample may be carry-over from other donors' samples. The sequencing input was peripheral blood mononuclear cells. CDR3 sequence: CASSLSPGQPKF. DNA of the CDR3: TGTGCCAGCAGCTTGAGCCCGGGACAGCCGAAGTTC.